This entry lists 20 T cell receptor beta chains sequenced from one sample in a study of CXCR3-negative and CXCR3-positive naive CD8 T cells. 5' RACE that incorporated UMI labels was used to prepare the TRB cDNA libraries. TCRdb re-called the 5' RACE reads, yielding one record per CDR3 amino acid sequence without DNA. The sample has some 39,000 distinct CDR3 sequences. The sample consisted of naive CXCR3- CD8+ T cells from blood. Documented subset: CD45RO-CCR7+CD27+CD95- naive CD8+ T cells lacking CXCR3 (TNR3-). The receptors shown here come from a human donor in good health. Some clones in this sample may be carry-over from other donors' samples.

The V and J genes are TRBV7-9 and TRBJ2-7; TCRdb lists TRBD1, though no DNA is available to test this call. Germline CDR1 reads SEHNR; CDR2 reads FQNEAQ (reference sequence). The CDR3 totals 13 residues. This CDR3 reads CASSSKTGYEQYF. The full variable domain, in which reference TRBV7-9 and TRBJ2-7 provide the parts outside the CDR3, is DTGVSQNPRHKITKRGQNVTFRCDPISEHNRLYWYRQTLGQGPEFLTYFQNEAQLEKSRLLSDRFSAERPKGSFSTLEIQRTEQGDSAMYLCASSSKTGYEQYFGPGTRLTVT.

The gene calls are TRBV5-6 and TRBJ2-2; TCRdb's D call, TRBD2, is unchecked because there is no DNA. The CDR3 contains 17 residues. Germline values: CDR1 SGHDT, CDR2 YYEEEE. The CDR3 reads CASSQPDGVPSTGELFF. Combining the CDR3 with reference TRBV5-6 and TRBJ2-2 gives the whole variable domain DAGVTQSPTHLIKTRGQQVTLRCSPKSGHDTVSWYQQALGQGPQFIFQYYEEEERQRGNFPDRFSGHQFPNYSSELNVNALLLGDSALYLCASSQPDGVPSTGELFFGEGSRLTVL.

The chain recombines TRBV11-3 with TRBJ2-1. Germline V lookup: CDR1 SGHNT, CDR2 YENEEA. The CDR3 has 13 amino acids. This CDR3 reads CASSFGFYNEQFF.

The chain couples TRBV29-1 to TRBJ2-7; TCRdb's D call of TRBD1 is untestable without DNA. The CDR3 length is 16 residues. Germline CDR1 is SQVTM and CDR2 is ANQGSEA. CDR3 loop: CSVENFGTGGHYEQYF.

The rearrangement links TRBV6-2 or TRBV6-3 to TRBJ2-7; TCRdb reports TRBD1, a call that lacks DNA to check it against. This CDR3 is built from 13 residues. Germline-derived CDR1 and CDR2 are MNHEY and SVGEGT. CDR3 region: CASSYPDRDEQYF.

The chain carries TRBV20-1 and TRBJ2-3. The germline CDR1 and CDR2 sequences are DFQATT and SNEGSKA (reference sequence). The CDR3 runs 14 residues. The CDR3 is CSARDYTDTDTQYF.

This chain joins TRBV14 and TRBJ2-4; TCRdb's assignment of TRBD2 cannot be checked, as there is no DNA. Looked up from germline, CDR1 is SGHDN and CDR2 is FVKESK. The CDR3 contains 17 residues. The CDR3: CASSQGPEGIAKNIQYF.

The gene calls are TRBV19 and TRBJ2-2. The CDR3 totals 12 residues. The germline V gene has CDR1 LNHDA and CDR2 SQIVND (reference sequence). This CDR3 reads CASSIPGGELFF. Supplemented by reference TRBV19 and TRBJ2-2, the full variable domain reads DGGITQSPKYLFRKEGQNVTLSCEQNLNHDAMYWYRQDPGQGLRLIYYSQIVNDFQKGDIAEGYSVSREKKESFPLTVTSAQKNPTAFYLCASSIPGGELFFGEGSRLTVL.

The V and J genes are TRBV29-1 and TRBJ1-5. In germline, CDR1 is SQVTM, CDR2 ANQGSEA. The CDR3 is 12 residues long. The CDR3 spells CSVSDGYQPQHF. Variable domain in full (rest from reference TRBV29-1 and TRBJ1-5): SAVISQKPSRDICQRGTSLTIQCQVDSQVTMMFWYRQQPGQSLTLIATANQGSEATYESGFVIDKFPISRPNLTFSTLTVSNMSPEDSSIYLCSVSDGYQPQHFGDGTRLSIL.

The chain employs TRBV5-1 and TRBJ1-2; without DNA, the TCRdb call of TRBD1 cannot be checked. Germline-derived CDR1 and CDR2 are SGHRS and YFSETQ. The CDR3 sequence is 12 residues long. The CDR3 region is CASSLGQDGYTF.

The rearrangement links TRBV6-8 to TRBJ2-2; TCRdb outputs TRBD2, but without DNA this stays unchecked. There are 16 residues in the CDR3. CDR1 is MNHGY, CDR2 SAAAGT, per germline. CDR3 sequence: CASSYRLAEITGELFF.

The rearrangement links TRBV29-1 to TRBJ1-1; TCRdb gives TRBD1 as the D gene, but with no DNA this cannot be confirmed. Germline V gene lookup returns CDR1 SQVTM and CDR2 ANQGSEA. The CDR3 is 14 amino acids. The CDR3 spells CSVEDRDGGTEAFF.

This chain connects TRBV14 to TRBJ2-7. The CDR3 totals 14 residues. Germline V CDR1 and CDR2: SGHDN, FVKESK. CDR3 in amino acids: CASSQDRPVYEPYF.

The chain is built from TRBV20-1 and TRBJ2-7; TCRdb picks TRBD2, but there is no DNA to check that call. CDR3 length: 14 amino acids. Germline lookup yields CDR1 DFQATT and CDR2 SNEGSKA (reference sequence). CDR3 sequence: CSAQGLAGGYEQYF.

The chain employs TRBV29-1 and TRBJ1-1; TCRdb's D call, TRBD1, is unchecked because there is no DNA. The CDR3 length is 14 residues. CDR1 and CDR2 (germline): SQVTM, ANQGSEA. The CDR3 loop is CSVETGLMNTEAFF.

The CDR3 is CASSLEAAGGYTDTQYF. This chain links TRBV7-2 with TRBJ2-3; TCRdb picks TRBD2, but there is no DNA to check that call. This CDR3 comprises 17 residues. Germline V gives CDR1 SGHTA, CDR2 FQGNSA.

The genes are TRBV27 and TRBJ2-3; TCRdb's D gene call, TRBD1, goes unchecked for lack of DNA. Germline V gene data show CDR1 as MNHEY and CDR2 as SMNVEV (reference sequence). This CDR3 has 13 amino acids. CDR3 loop: CASSYGGWDTQYF.

This chain connects TRBV12-3 or TRBV12-4 to TRBJ2-3. This CDR3 contains 13 residues. The CDR3 sequence: CASSFWRTDTQYF.

The chain carries TRBV6-5 and TRBJ1-1. This CDR3 comprises 14 residues. Germline CDR1 reads MNHEY; CDR2 reads SVGAGI. The CDR3 loop reads CASSYSYGNTEAFF.

The gene calls are TRBV15 and TRBJ1-1. The CDR3 covers 17 residues. Germline CDR1 reads LNHNV; CDR2 reads YYDKDF (reference sequence). The CDR3 protein is CATSRDLSGTADTEAFF.